Shown below are 26 T cell receptor beta chains from a single sample sequenced in a study of blood T cells in healthy people across ages. The authors ran a second PCR of about 6 to 11 cycles using a sample-barcoded 5' primer and a J-beta primer mix. TCRdb re-derived calls from the 5' RACE reads in MiXCR, one entry per CDR3 protein. The sample includes more than 800,000 distinct CDR3 sequences, 29% of them seen just once. The sequencing sample was made of blood. Receptors were obtained from a woman older than 75 in good health.

This clonotype was seen at least ten times. The chain joins TRBV7-9 to TRBJ2-5, with 8 bases aligning to TRBD1. The CDR3 spans 15 residues. Germline V gene data show CDR1 as SEHNR and CDR2 as FQNEAQ (reference sequence). V dropped 2 bases and J dropped 5; count of bases not matched to a gene: 7. The CDR3 reads CASSLHPQGEETQYF. In DNA form, the CDR3 reads TGTGCCAGCAGCTTACACCCACAGGGGGAGGAGACCCAGTACTTC.

The table lists this clonotype with many counts. The J gene is TRBJ2-5, the V gene TRBV6-5; D assignment may be TRBD1 or TRBD2 (5 bases each). There are 15 residues in the CDR3. CDR1 MNHEY and CDR2 SVGAGI come from the germline V gene. Deletions cut 2 bases from V and 5 bases from J, with 15 bases between. CDR3 protein: CASSYSYRGGETQYF. The DNA for the CDR3 is TGTGCCAGCAGTTACAGTTATAGGGGCGGGGAGACCCAGTACTTC.

This clonotype was recorded at least ten times. The chain has TRBV5-1 and TRBJ2-1; 8 bases fit TRBD1. J was trimmed by 8 bases and V by 7 bases; bases with no gene match: 11. The CDR3 extends over 14 amino acids. Germline lookup yields CDR1 SGHRS and CDR2 YFSETQ. The CDR3 nucleotides are TGCGCCAGCGGTGTTATACAGGGGGGTCATGAGCAGTTCTTC. The encoded protein is CASGVIQGGHEQFF.

The chain couples TRBV20-1 to TRBJ1-2; no definite D call. The CDR3 contains 13 residues. V lost 0 bases, J lost 6 bases, and 11 bases lay in between. CDR1 is DFQATT, CDR2 SNEGSKA, per germline (reference sequence). In nucleotides, the CDR3 is TGCAGTGCTAGAGATGCAGGAAACCATGGCTACACCTTC. Translated: CSARDAGNHGYTF.

This clonotype came up a few times. The chain carries TRBV2 and TRBJ1-4; D is possibly TRBD1 (6 bases). V lost 3 bases and J 3 bases, leaving 11 bases between the germline ends. Germline CDR1 SNHLY, CDR2 FYNNEI. This CDR3 comprises 15 residues. CDR3 loop: CASSDRGASNEKLFF. CDR3 bases: TGTGCCAGCAGTGACAGGGGAGCGTCTAATGAAAAACTGTTTTTT.

The chain is built from TRBV5-1 and TRBJ1-1; a weak D match, TRBD1 (5 bases). CDR3 size: 13 residues. The V gene lost 5 bases and the J gene lost 0 bases, with 8 bases spanning the gap. Looked up from germline, CDR1 is SGHRS and CDR2 is YFSETQ. The CDR3, as DNA: TGCGCCAGCAGTTGGGACTTGAACACTGAAGCTTTCTTT. It codes for CASSWDLNTEAFF.

This clonotype came up a few times. The genes are TRBV6-5 and TRBJ1-2; the match to TRBD1 covers 8 bases. The germline V gene encodes CDR1 MNHEY and CDR2 SVGAGI. The CDR3 extends over 13 amino acids. The ends lost 6 bases at V and 4 bases at J; junction bases unmatched: 4. This CDR3 is CASRTGGVYGYTF. CDR3 coding DNA: TGTGCCAGCAGAACAGGGGGGGTCTATGGCTACACCTTC.

This clonotype was recorded a few times. One end of the junction varies from germline; a read error may be responsible. The gene calls are TRBV4-2 and TRBJ2-3, with TRBD2 matching over 9 bases. CDR1 LGHNA and CDR2 YNFKEQ come from the germline V gene. The CDR3 is 14 amino acids. CDR3 protein: CVSSAGTSRDTQYF. CDR3 bases: TGTGTCAGCAGCGCCGGGACTAGCAGAGATACGCAGTATTTT.

Concerning this clonotype itself: Given a much more abundant clone one base away, this may be a read error. This sequence joins TRBV3-1 and TRBJ2-3; 12 bases align to TRBD2. V gave up 6 bases and J gave up 2 bases; unmatched junction bases: 9. From germline, CDR1 is LGHDT and CDR2 YNNKEL (reference sequence). This CDR3 region has 17 residues. The CDR3 DNA reads as TGTGCCAGCAGTTCTACTAGCGGGGGGACCCTCACAGATACGCAGTATTTT. It yields the protein CASSSTSGGTLTDTQYF.

This chain uses TRBV20-1 with TRBJ1-2; 7 nucleotides match TRBD1. The V segment lost 4 bases and the J segment 7 bases; nucleotides outside the gene matches: 6. The germline gives CDR1 DFQATT, CDR2 SNEGSKA (reference sequence). This CDR3 region has 12 residues. CDR3 residues: CSAIDRAVGYTF. The CDR3 DNA reads as TGCAGTGCTATCGACAGGGCGGTTGGCTACACCTTC.

The chain combines TRBV6-6 with TRBJ2-4; D is tentatively TRBD1 or TRBD2 (6 bases each). Trimming pared 10 bases from V and 9 bases from J, leaving 19 bases between. The CDR3 runs 13 residues. CDR1 is MNHNY, CDR2 SVGAGI, per germline (reference sequence). CDR3 sequence (DNA): TGTGCCACCTGTGTGTCGGGGGCTCCCATTCAGTACTTC. Translated: CATCVSGAPIQYF.

The chain carries TRBV5-1 and TRBJ2-1, with 12 bases that match TRBD2. Germline V lookup: CDR1 SGHRS, CDR2 YFSETQ. The CDR3 has 16 amino acids. The junction had 7 bases not matched to a gene; V was cut back by 0 bases and J by 9 bases. CDR3 bases: TGCGCCAGCAGCTTGGTTCTAGCGGGGGGGTCTGGTGAGCAGTTCTTC. Translated: CASSLVLAGGSGEQFF. The complete variable domain, with remaining parts taken from reference TRBV5-1 and TRBJ2-1, reads KAGVTQTPRYLIKTRGQQVTLSCSPISGHRSVSWYQQTPGQGLQFLFEYFSETQRNKGNFPGRFSGRQFSNSRSEMNVSTLELGDSALYLCASSLVLAGGSGEQFFGPGTRLTVL.

This clonotype came up many times. The chain uses TRBV4-2 and TRBJ2-5, with a weak D call TRBD1 (6 bases). The CDR3 covers 14 residues. V was clipped by 1 base and J by 5 bases, with 11 bases between them. CDR1 is LGHNA, CDR2 YNFKEQ, per germline. The DNA for the CDR3 is TGTGCCAGCAGCCAAGGTCTCCAGGGGGAGACCCAGTACTTC. Translation gives CASSQGLQGETQYF.

This rearrangement joins TRBV5-6 to TRBJ1-6, with D unresolved. Deletions cut 5 bases from V and 7 bases from J, with 16 bases between. The CDR3 runs to 15 residues. The germline gives CDR1 SGHDT, CDR2 YYEEEE. In nucleotides, the CDR3 is TGTGCCAGCAGATCGGGGTATTATGGAAATTCACCCCTCCACTTT. As protein: CASRSGYYGNSPLHF. Full variable domain (missing parts from reference TRBV5-6 and TRBJ1-6): DAGVTQSPTHLIKTRGQQVTLRCSPKSGHDTVSWYQQALGQGPQFIFQYYEEEERQRGNFPDRFSGHQFPNYSSELNVNALLLGDSALYLCASRSGYYGNSPLHFGNGTRLTVT.

For this clonotype: Given the absence of the conserved phenylalanine or tryptophan at the CDR3 end, a read error is likely. The chain has TRBV29-1 and TRBJ2-2, with unresolved D. The CDR3 loop spans 12 amino acids. Per germline, CDR1 SQVTM and CDR2 ANQGSEA. Trimming removed 0 bases at V and 10 bases at J, with 9 bases between. The CDR3 DNA reads TGCAGCGTTGAAGACCGCAGCTTGGAGCTGTTTTTG. Its translation: CSVEDRSLELFL.

In its sample, this clonotype was seen many times. J is TRBJ2-5 and V is TRBV7-2, with 12 nucleotides matching TRBD2. This CDR3 has 15 amino acids. The germline V gene encodes CDR1 SGHTA and CDR2 FQGNSA. Germline trimming cut 7 bases from V and 7 bases from J; bases unmatched to any gene: 10. CDR3 amino acids: CASTRTSGALGTQYF. For the CDR3, the DNA is TGTGCCAGCACGCGGACTAGCGGGGCACTGGGGACCCAGTACTTC.

This clonotype was found many times. The rearrangement uses TRBV7-9 and TRBJ2-7; tentatively, D is TRBD2 (7 bases). V gave up 2 bases and J gave up 5 bases, with 10 bases separating them. The germline gives CDR1 SEHNR, CDR2 FQNEAQ (reference sequence). The CDR3 is 13 residues long. The CDR3 DNA reads TGTGCCAGCAGCTTACGGGGGGCCGACGAGCAGTACTTC. It is translated as CASSLRGADEQYF.

V is TRBV7-9 and J is TRBJ2-1, with D perhaps being TRBD1 or TRBD2 (5 bases each). Trimming pared 2 bases from V and 8 bases from J, leaving 13 bases between. Germline CDR1 reads SEHNR; CDR2 reads FQNEAQ (reference sequence). The CDR3 runs 14 residues. CDR3 nucleotide sequence: TGTGCCAGCAGCTTAATGATCGGGGACGATGAGCAGTTCTTC. Its protein product is CASSLMIGDDEQFF.

V gene TRBV7-3 combines with J gene TRBJ2-3, with unresolved D. Trimming took 1 base from V and 5 from J, leaving 10 bases between them. The germline V gene has CDR1 SGHTA and CDR2 FQGTGA. The CDR3 totals 14 residues. The CDR3 nucleotides are TGTGCCAGCAGCTTAAGGGGTCACGAAGATACGCAGTATTTT. It translates to CASSLRGHEDTQYF.

This clonotype showed up many times. The chain is built from TRBV7-9 and TRBJ2-4, with D perhaps being TRBD1 or TRBD2 (6 bases each). This CDR3 is built from 18 residues. V gave up 5 bases and J gave up 3 bases, with 23 bases separating them. From germline, CDR1 is SEHNR and CDR2 FQNEAQ (reference sequence). The CDR3 DNA sequence: TGTGCCAGCAGCCCGAATCTAGGGGGGAACTCCGTCAAAAACATTCAGTACTTC. Protein sequence: CASSPNLGGNSVKNIQYF.

This chain connects TRBV7-8 to TRBJ2-1, with D tentatively TRBD1 (5 bases). Trimming took 6 bases from V and 3 from J, leaving 24 bases between them. Germline lookup yields CDR1 SGHVS and CDR2 FQNEAQ. The CDR3 length is 18 residues. The CDR3 loop is CASSLGVGAGPLYNEQFF. In DNA form, the CDR3 reads TGTGCCAGCAGTCTAGGGGTTGGCGCAGGGCCACTCTACAATGAGCAGTTCTTC. Based on the CDR3 plus reference TRBV7-8 and TRBJ2-1, the full variable domain is GAGVSQSPRYKVAKRGQDVALRCDPISGHVSLFWYQQALGQGPEFLTYFQNEAQLDKSGLPSDRFFAERPEGSVSTLKIQRTQQEDSAVYLCASSLGVGAGPLYNEQFFGPGTRLTVL.

This chain uses TRBV5-1 with TRBJ1-5, with 9 bases fitting TRBD1. The junction had 6 bases not matched to a gene; V was cut back by 0 bases and J by 2 bases. Germline V gives CDR1 SGHRS, CDR2 YFSETQ. This CDR3 region has 17 residues. CDR3 protein: CASSLDGQGMGNQPQHF. The CDR3 DNA reads as TGCGCCAGCAGCTTGGATGGACAGGGGATGGGCAATCAGCCCCAGCATTTT.

In its sample, this clonotype was seen many times. The gene calls are TRBV12-3 or TRBV12-4 and TRBJ2-1, with a weak D call TRBD1 (5 bases). Trimming took 5 bases from V and 0 from J, leaving 14 bases between them. The CDR3 is made up of 16 amino acids. The CDR3 nucleotides are TGTGCCAGCAGTCCAAGACAGTCCTTCTCCTACAATGAGCAGTTCTTC. Translating it yields CASSPRQSFSYNEQFF.

V and J are TRBV12-3 or TRBV12-4 and TRBJ2-3; D might be TRBD2 (6 bases). This CDR3 is 14 amino acids long. Trimming cost V 8 bases and J 4 bases, with 16 bases left between them. This CDR3 reads CASPCGAPPDTQYF. The CDR3 DNA reads as TGTGCCAGCCCATGCGGGGCCCCTCCAGATACGCAGTATTTT.

This clonotype has a count of ten or more. This chain uses TRBV5-1 with TRBJ1-1; D remains unclear. Germline-derived CDR1 and CDR2 are SGHRS and YFSETQ. The CDR3 runs 14 residues. V lost 1 base, J lost 5 bases, and 12 bases lay in between. CDR3 region: CASSLSGFETEAFF. CDR3 nucleotides: TGCGCCAGCAGCTTGTCCGGGTTTGAGACTGAAGCTTTCTTT.

In the case of this clonotype: The germline gene is not matched at one end of the junction; a read error may be the cause. The genes are TRBV30 and TRBJ1-2; TRBD1 might be the D (6 bases). Germline V CDR1 and CDR2: GTSNPN, SVGIG (reference sequence). The CDR3 spans 14 residues. In nucleotides, the CDR3 is TGTGTCTGGAGCGGACGGGACAAATACTATGGCTACACCTTC. The encoded protein is CVWSGRDKYYGYTF.